This T cell receptor (beta chain) was identified during a study of cytomegalovirus exposure and HLA in healthy donors. Study-wide points: The classifier, whose performance was assessed in both the original and validation cohorts, reportedly diagnosed cytomegalovirus status with high specificity and sensitivity.

On this clone: The antigen is undetermined.

The primer mix had 60 Vbeta and 13 Jbeta primers. Repertoires were generated with immunoSEQ multiplex PCR, while TCRdb's copy carries only in-frame clones and drops some. The sample is made up of 150,000 to 200,000 clones, and the top ten hold approximately 0.8% of it. The trim removed 3 bases at V and 1 base at J, leaving 6 bases unmatched. Germline CDR1 SGDLS, CDR2 YYNGEE. This CDR3 has 15 amino acids. The sequenced sample consisted of PBMCs. This TCR came from a woman aged 18-30 years in good health and CMV-seropositive. The V and J genes are TRBV9 and TRBJ1-2; 7 bases are shared with TRBD1. The CDR3 coding sequence is TGTGCCAGCAGCGATCGACAGGGCCTTAACTATGGCTACACCTTC. Residues: CASSDRQGLNYGYTF. Complete variable domain (other parts from reference TRBV9 and TRBJ1-2): DSGVTQTPKHLITATGQRVTLRCSPRSGDLSVYWYQQSLDQGLQFLIQYYNGEERAKGNILERFSAQQFPDLHSELNLSSLELGDSALYFCASSDRQGLNYGYTFGSGTRLTVV.